This T cell receptor (beta chain) originates from a study of T cell repertoires in cytomegalovirus infection (dated 2019 in TCRdb). The study in broad terms: Donor HLA type was relevant to the analysis, as public TCR beta signatures indicated carriage of CMV infection together with the matching HLA type. The research as a whole found: In the ex vivo response, HLA-C-restricted CMV-specific TCR beta clonotypes were dominant, and in two of eight donors the single most frequent clonotype came from this HLA-C-restricted group. In both this cohort and an independent roughly 400-donor cohort, the cumulative frequency of public TCR beta family members distinguished carriers of CMV infection plus the relevant HLA type.

Relative to germline, V is missing 5 bases and J is missing 5 bases, with 8 bases of the junction outside any gene match. Including the terminal cysteine and phenylalanine, the CDR3 comprises 14 residues. Just the 42-base CDR3 DNA is kept, in frame starting at base 1. This clonotype was found a few times. Its antigen remains undetermined. Base qualities are not at hand, and no much larger clone is one base apart. The sample was run on an Illumina HiSeq 1500. TCRdb applied fastp at Q25 and MiXCR to the public reads, then kept only in-frame beta chains. Each entry merges the rows of one CDR3 protein and shows their most common DNA and genes. The sample table lists fewer than 300,000 distinct CDR3 sequences, about 26% of them with a count of one. Approximately 15% of the sample rests with the top ten.

This receptor was taken from a human donor in good health (CMV status not recorded). Some clones in this sample may be carry-over from other donors' samples. The chain links TRBV12-3 or TRBV12-4 with TRBJ1-1; a stretch of 7 junction bases matches TRBD1. Sequencing input: PBMCs. The DNA is TGTGCCAGCAGTACAGGGGATTGGGGAACTGAAGCTTTCTTT. It translates as CASSTGDWGTEAFF.